This paragraph reports one T cell receptor (beta chain). No cognate antigen has been identified for it. No per-base quality is available; no much larger clone lies one base away. V is trimmed back by 0 bases and J by 0 bases, and the junction contains 11 bases that no gene match accounts for. The germline V gene sets CDR1 to SGHAT and CDR2 to FQNNGV. There are 18 amino acids in the CDR3, from cysteine to phenylalanine inclusive. Only the CDR3 portion is preserved as DNA: 54 bases, with reading frame beginning at the first base. These data originate in a study of blood T cell repertoires in COVID-19 (TCRdb year 2020). Regarding the study in general: Samples covering the acute and convalescent phases of COVID-19 were provided by collaborators in the United States, Italy and Spain. Where available, HLA class I and class II types were taken from metadata supplied by the sample provider and were not determined by assay-based typing. Samples were obtained from the ongoing ImmuneRACE study (first 160 participants) and from over a thousand subjects provided by 6 global collaborators. Subjects who had been exposed to COVID-19, were actively infected with it, or had recovered from it provided the deeply sampled blood TCRbeta repertoires that made up the dataset. Nearly every sample came with metadata listing a de-identified subject ID, COVID-19 status, age in years and sex. The repertoires were released in a freely available public database intended as a resource for research on the immune response to SARS-CoV-2. The prospective study material was composed of cDNA or gDNA derived from T cells, B-cell-depleted T cells, or PBMCs.

Overall results and qualifications from the work: The amount of clinical and demographic metadata varied by source and participant and was provided uncurated.

TCRbeta CDR3 regions were amplified from genomic DNA by means of the immunoSEQ Assay, a bias-controlled multiplex PCR. The study's own analysis went as follows. Nucleated cell counts per sample were estimated from amplification of reference gene primers within the assay. Sequence reads were collapsed and filtered to measure the absolute abundance of every unique TCRbeta CDR3 rearrangement. For each sample, productive Simpson clonality was calculated as the square root of Simpson's diversity index over productive rearrangements. The clones in this table, taken by TCRdb from immuneACCESS, are in-frame only. Not every clone is retained; where verified, under half of the shortfall comes from an unresolved V gene, and the cause of the rest is unknown. The V and J calls and clone size were taken over from that table, and D and trimming were inferred from the DNA. This sample gives 130,000 or so clones in total; around nine tenths of them show up just once. The top ten clonotypes cover roughly a tenth of the sample.

The collaborating institutions used their own protocols to collect whole blood in K2EDTA tubes. For TCRbeta analysis, collaborators shipped samples in one of three forms: frozen whole blood, isolated PBMCs, or DNA extracted from either of those sample types. The rearrangement joined TRBV11-2 to TRBJ2-7; TRBD1 aligns with 7 central bases. The sequencing input was peripheral blood. This receptor was taken from a man aged 55 to 69 with active or convalescent COVID-19. The DNA reads TGTGCCAGCAGCTTAGATTCTTGGGACAGAGCCGTCTCCTACGAGCAGTACTTC. Its protein reads: CASSLDSWDRAVSYEQYF.